This is a list of T cell receptor beta chains from one sample in a study of T cell responses to AZD1222 COVID-19 vaccine. Profiling relied on immunoSEQ multiplex PCR, and the TCRdb table lists in-frame clones only, not all of them. Of 80,000 to 100,000 clones listed, around 88% are singletons. The material was peripheral blood, obtained on day 0 of MenACWY control vaccination. These receptors originate from an adult in good health. Each CDR3 is given with its conserved first and last residue. A D gene is named only where the DNA matches it firmly. Rows give clone size only sometimes, using once, few, many, or a class for an expanded clone.

clone_size	v_call	j_call	d_call	cdr3_aa	cdr3_nt
-	TRBV7-9	TRBJ1-6	-	CASQPTGYYVSPLHF	TGTGCCAGTCAGCCCACAGGGTACTATGTTTCACCCCTCCACTTT
-	TRBV5-4	TRBJ2-1	TRBD2	CASSEGLAGWNNEQFF	TGTGCCAGCAGCGAGGGGCTAGCGGGGTGGAACAATGAGCAGTTCTTC
once	TRBV11-1	TRBJ2-7	-	CASSLNQGTSEQYF	TGTGCCAGCAGCTTAAATCAGGGTACGAGCGAGCAGTACTTC
-	TRBV6-5	TRBJ2-7	TRBD1	CASSYSTQGAYEQYF	TGTGCCAGCAGTTACTCGACGCAGGGGGCCTACGAGCAGTACTTC
-	TRBV2	TRBJ2-1	-	CASRPTGGSYNEQFF	TGTGCCAGCAGGCCCACTGGCGGGTCCTACAATGAGCAGTTCTTC
-	TRBV27	TRBJ1-2	TRBD1	CASSLSRTGGNYGYTF	TGTGCCAGCAGTTTGTCCCGGACAGGGGGGAATTATGGCTACACCTTC
-	TRBV6-2/TRBV6-3	TRBJ2-3	-	CASSYGGLVTDTQYF	TGTGCCAGCAGTTATGGGGGGCTGGTCACAGATACGCAGTATTTT
-	TRBV30	TRBJ1-2	-	CAWTRNGRYGYTF	TGTGCCTGGACGCGGAACGGCCGCTATGGCTACACCTTC
-	TRBV20-1	TRBJ1-5	-	CSASKGRDQPQHF	TGCAGTGCTAGTAAGGGGCGGGATCAGCCCCAGCATTTT
-	TRBV2	TRBJ1-6	TRBD1	CASRGQGSNSPLHF	TGTGCCAGCAGAGGACAGGGTAGTAATTCACCCCTCCACTTT
-	TRBV6-1	TRBJ1-4	-	CASSEVRRNEKLFF	TGTGCCAGCAGTGAAGTGCGGCGTAATGAAAAACTGTTTTTT
-	TRBV6-5	TRBJ1-5	-	CASRTSGGANQPQHF	TGTGCCAGCCGAACTTCGGGGGGCGCGAATCAGCCCCAGCATTTT
-	TRBV7-9	TRBJ1-6	-	CASSPRAQLPLHF	TGTGCCAGCAGCCCGAGGGCCCAGCTACCCCTCCACTTT
-	TRBV7-2	TRBJ2-1	-	CASSSVEGGLNEQFF	TGTGCCAGCAGCAGCGTAGAGGGGGGACTCAATGAGCAGTTCTTC
-	TRBV25-1	TRBJ1-1	-	CASSERGDTEAFF	TGTGCCAGCAGTGAGCGGGGGGACACTGAAGCTTTCTTT
-	TRBV6-5	TRBJ1-1	-	CASSYRDGTEAFF	TGTGCCAGCAGTTACAGGGATGGCACTGAAGCTTTCTTT
-	TRBV4-2	TRBJ2-2	-	CASSQGEGVQNTGELFF	TGTGCCAGCAGCCAAGGGGAAGGTGTTCAAAACACCGGGGAGCTGTTTTTT
-	TRBV2	TRBJ2-1	TRBD2	CASSVPPDRRGGSYNEQFF	TGTGCCAGCAGTGTGCCCCCCGATCGGCGGGGGGGCTCCTACAATGAGCAGTTCTTC
-	TRBV4-3	TRBJ2-5	-	CASSQGPHSSPQETQYF	TGCGCCAGCAGCCAAGGACCTCACTCTAGCCCCCAAGAGACCCAGTACTTC
-	TRBV29-1	TRBJ1-5	-	CSVKHLDQPQHF	TGCAGCGTTAAGCATCTGGATCAGCCCCAGCATTTT
-	TRBV4-3	TRBJ1-2	-	CASSQDSPREGGILGYTF	TGCGCCAGCAGCCAAGACTCCCCCCGTGAAGGGGGAATTCTTGGCTACACCTTC
-	TRBV4-1	TRBJ1-1	-	CASSQAVNTEAFF	TGCGCCAGCAGCCAAGCCGTGAACACTGAAGCTTTCTTT
-	TRBV4-2	TRBJ2-5	-	CASSQAESQETQYF	TGTGCCAGCAGCCAAGCAGAGAGCCAAGAGACCCAGTACTTC
-	TRBV24-1	TRBJ1-4	TRBD1	CATSPGGKGASEKLFF	TGTGCCACCAGTCCCGGCGGAAAGGGGGCGAGTGAAAAACTGTTTTTT
-	TRBV9	TRBJ2-2	TRBD2	CASSPGLAGANTGELFF	TGTGCCAGCAGCCCGGGACTAGCGGGGGCGAACACCGGGGAGCTGTTTTTT